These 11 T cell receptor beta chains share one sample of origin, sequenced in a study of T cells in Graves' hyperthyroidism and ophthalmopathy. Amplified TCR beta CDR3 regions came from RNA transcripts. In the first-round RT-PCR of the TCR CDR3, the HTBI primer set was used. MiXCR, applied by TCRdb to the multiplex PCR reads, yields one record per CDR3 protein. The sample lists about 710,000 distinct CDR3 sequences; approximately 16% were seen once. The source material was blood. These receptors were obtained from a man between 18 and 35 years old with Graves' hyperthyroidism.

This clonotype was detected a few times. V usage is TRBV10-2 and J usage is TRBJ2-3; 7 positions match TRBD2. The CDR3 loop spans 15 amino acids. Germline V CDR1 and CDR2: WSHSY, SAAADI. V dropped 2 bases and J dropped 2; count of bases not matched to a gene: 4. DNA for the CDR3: TGCGCCAGCAGTGAGCCGGGGAGGGCCACAGATACGCAGTATTTT. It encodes CASSEPGRATDTQYF.

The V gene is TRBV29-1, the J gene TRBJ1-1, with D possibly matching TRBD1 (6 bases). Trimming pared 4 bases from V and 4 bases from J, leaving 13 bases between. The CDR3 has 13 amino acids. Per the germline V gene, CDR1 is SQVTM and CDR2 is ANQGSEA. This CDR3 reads CSVGGTGTTEAFF. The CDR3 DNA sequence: TGCAGCGTTGGGGGTACAGGGACCACTGAAGCTTTCTTT.

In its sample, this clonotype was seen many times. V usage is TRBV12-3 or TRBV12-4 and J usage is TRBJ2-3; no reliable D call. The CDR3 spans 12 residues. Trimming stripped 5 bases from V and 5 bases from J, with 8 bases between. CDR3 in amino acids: CASSPTLDTQYF. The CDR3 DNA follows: TGTGCCAGCAGTCCCACGCTAGATACGCAGTATTTT.

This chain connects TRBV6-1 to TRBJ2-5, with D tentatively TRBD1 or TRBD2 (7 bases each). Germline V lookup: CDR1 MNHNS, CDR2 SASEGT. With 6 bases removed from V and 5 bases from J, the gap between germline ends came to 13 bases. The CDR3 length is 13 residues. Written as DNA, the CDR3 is TGTGCCAGCAGGGGAGGGGGCGGCGAGACCCAGTACTTC. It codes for CASRGGGGETQYF.

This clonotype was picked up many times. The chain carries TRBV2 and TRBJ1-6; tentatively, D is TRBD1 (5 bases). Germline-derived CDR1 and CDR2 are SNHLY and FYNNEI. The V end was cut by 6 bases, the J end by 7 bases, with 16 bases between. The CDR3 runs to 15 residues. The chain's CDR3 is CASSPSRWGNSPLHF. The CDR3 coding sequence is TGTGCCAGCAGCCCCTCCCGGTGGGGCAATTCACCCCTCCACTTT.

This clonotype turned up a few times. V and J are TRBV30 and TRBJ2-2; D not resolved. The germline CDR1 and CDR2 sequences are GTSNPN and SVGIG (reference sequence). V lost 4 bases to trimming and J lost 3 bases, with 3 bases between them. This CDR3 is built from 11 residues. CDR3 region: CAWKDTGELFF. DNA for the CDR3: TGTGCCTGGAAGGACACCGGGGAGCTGTTTTTT.

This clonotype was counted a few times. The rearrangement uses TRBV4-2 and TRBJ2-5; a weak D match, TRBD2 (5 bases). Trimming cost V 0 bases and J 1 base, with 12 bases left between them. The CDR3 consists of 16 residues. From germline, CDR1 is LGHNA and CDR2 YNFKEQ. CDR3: CASSQERADSQETQYF. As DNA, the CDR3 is TGTGCCAGCAGCCAAGAGAGAGCGGATAGCCAAGAGACCCAGTACTTC.

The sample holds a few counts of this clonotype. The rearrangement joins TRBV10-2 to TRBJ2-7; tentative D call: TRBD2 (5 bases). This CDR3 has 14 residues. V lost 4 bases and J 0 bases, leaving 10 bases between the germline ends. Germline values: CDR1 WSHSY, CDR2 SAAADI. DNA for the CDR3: TGCGCCAGCAGTGGGACTCCGCACTCCTACGAGCAGTACTTC. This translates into CASSGTPHSYEQYF.

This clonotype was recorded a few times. CDR3 sequence (DNA): TGCAGCGTCCGCAGGACTAGCGGGAGTCCAGATACGCAGTATTTT. Its protein is CSVRRTSGSPDTQYF. The chain joins TRBV29-1 to TRBJ2-3, with 13 positions matching TRBD2. Germline assignment: CDR1 SQVTM and CDR2 ANQGSEA. The ends lost 6 bases at V and 4 bases at J; junction bases unmatched: 7. CDR3 size: 15 residues.

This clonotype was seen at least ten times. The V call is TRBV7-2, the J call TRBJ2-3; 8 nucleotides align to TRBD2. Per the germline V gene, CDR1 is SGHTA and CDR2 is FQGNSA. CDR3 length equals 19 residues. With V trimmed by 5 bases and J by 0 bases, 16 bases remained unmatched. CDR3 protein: CASSPPGLDISRSTDTQYF. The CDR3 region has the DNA TGTGCCAGCAGCCCGCCGGGACTAGATATATCTCGGAGCACAGATACGCAGTATTTT.

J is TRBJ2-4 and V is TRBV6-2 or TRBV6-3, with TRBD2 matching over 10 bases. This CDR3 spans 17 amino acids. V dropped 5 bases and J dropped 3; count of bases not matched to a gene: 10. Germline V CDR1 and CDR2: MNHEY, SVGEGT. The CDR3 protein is CASSQVGLAGVKNIQYF. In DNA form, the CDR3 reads TGTGCCAGCAGTCAAGTCGGGCTAGCGGGAGTCAAAAACATTCAGTACTTC.